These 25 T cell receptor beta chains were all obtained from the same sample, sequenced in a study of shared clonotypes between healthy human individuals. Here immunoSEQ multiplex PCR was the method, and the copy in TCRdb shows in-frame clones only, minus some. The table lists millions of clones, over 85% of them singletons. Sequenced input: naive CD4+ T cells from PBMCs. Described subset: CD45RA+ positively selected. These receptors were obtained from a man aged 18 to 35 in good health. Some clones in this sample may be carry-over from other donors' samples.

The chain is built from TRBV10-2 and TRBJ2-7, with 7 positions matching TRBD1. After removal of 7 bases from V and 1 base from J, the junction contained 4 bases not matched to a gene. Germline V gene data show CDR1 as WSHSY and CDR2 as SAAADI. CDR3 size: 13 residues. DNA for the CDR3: TGCGCCAGCACCTTGGACAGGTCCTACGAGCAGTACTTC. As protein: CASTLDRSYEQYF.

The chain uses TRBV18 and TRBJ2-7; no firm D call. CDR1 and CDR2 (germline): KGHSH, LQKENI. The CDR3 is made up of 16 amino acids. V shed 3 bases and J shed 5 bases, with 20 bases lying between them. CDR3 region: CASSPSGPEVADEQYF. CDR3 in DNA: TGTGCCAGCTCACCCTCCGGGCCTGAAGTGGCTGACGAGCAGTACTTC.

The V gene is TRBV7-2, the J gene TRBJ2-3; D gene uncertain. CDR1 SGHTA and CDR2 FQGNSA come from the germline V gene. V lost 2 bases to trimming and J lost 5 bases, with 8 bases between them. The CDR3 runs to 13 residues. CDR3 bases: TGTGCCAGCAGCTTATCTACGAGAGATACGCAGTATTTT. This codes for CASSLSTRDTQYF.

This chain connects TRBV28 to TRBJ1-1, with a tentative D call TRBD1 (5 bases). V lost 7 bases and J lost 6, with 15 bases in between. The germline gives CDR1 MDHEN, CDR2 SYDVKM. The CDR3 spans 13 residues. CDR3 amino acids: CASTGPGSSEAFF. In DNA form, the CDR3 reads TGTGCCAGCACCGGCCCAGGGAGTTCTGAAGCTTTCTTT.

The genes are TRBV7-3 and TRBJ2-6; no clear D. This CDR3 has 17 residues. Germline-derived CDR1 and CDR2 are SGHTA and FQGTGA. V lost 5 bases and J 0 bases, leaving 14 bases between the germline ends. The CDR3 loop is CASSPSQLGSGANVLTF. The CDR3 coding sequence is TGTGCCAGCAGCCCTTCACAACTTGGCTCTGGGGCCAACGTCCTGACTTTC.

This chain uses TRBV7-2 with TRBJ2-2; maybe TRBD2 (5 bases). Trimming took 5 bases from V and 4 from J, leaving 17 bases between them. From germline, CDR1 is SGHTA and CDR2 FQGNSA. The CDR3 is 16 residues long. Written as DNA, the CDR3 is TGTGCCAGCAGCCAACAGTCGGGGAGAGTCACCGGGGAGCTGTTTTTT. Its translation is CASSQQSGRVTGELFF.

CDR3: CASSLGQGLREKLFF. The CDR3 region has the DNA TGTGCCAGCAGTCTCGGACAGGGGTTGAGAGAAAAACTGTTTTTT. The chain employs TRBV27 and TRBJ1-4; 9 bases match TRBD1. Per the germline V gene, CDR1 is MNHEY and CDR2 is SMNVEV (reference sequence). Trimming took 5 bases from V and 8 from J; bases not matched to a gene: 9. The CDR3 runs 15 residues.

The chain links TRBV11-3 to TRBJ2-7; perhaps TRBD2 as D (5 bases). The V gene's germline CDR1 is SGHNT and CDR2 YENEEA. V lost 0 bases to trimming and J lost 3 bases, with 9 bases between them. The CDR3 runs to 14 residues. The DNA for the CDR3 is TGTGCCAGCAGCTTAGAGTCGGGGAACTACGAGCAGTACTTC. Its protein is CASSLESGNYEQYF. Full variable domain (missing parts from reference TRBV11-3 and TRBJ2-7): EAGVVQSPRYKIIEKKQPVAFWCNPISGHNTLYWYLQNLGQGPELLIRYENEEAVDDSQLPKDRFSAERLKGVDSTLKIQPAELGDSAVYLCASSLESGNYEQYFGPGTRLTVT.

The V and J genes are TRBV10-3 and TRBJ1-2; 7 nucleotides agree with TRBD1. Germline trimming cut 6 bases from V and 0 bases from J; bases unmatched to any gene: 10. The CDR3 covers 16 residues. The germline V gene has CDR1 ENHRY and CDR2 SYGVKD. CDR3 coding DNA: TGTGCCATCAGAGAATATGGACAGGCTACTAACTATGGCTACACCTTC. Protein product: CAIREYGQATNYGYTF.

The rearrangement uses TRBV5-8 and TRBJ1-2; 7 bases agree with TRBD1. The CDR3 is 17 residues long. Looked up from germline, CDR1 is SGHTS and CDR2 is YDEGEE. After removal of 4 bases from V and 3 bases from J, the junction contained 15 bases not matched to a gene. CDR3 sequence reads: CASSGLKQGQTDYGYTF. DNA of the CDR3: TGTGCCAGCAGCGGATTAAAACAGGGGCAAACAGACTATGGCTACACCTTC.

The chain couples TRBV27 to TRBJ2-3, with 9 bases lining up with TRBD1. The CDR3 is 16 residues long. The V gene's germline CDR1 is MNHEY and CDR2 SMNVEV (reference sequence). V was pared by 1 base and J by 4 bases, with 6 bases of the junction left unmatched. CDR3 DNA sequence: TGTGCCAGCAGTTTATTCGGGGACAGGGACGCAGATACGCAGTATTTT. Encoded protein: CASSLFGDRDADTQYF.

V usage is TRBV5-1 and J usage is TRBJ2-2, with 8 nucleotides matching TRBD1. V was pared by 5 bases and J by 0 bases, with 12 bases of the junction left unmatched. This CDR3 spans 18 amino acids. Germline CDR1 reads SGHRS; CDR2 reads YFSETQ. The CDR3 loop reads CASRSPDRGFSNTGELFF. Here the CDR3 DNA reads TGCGCCAGCAGGTCCCCCGACAGGGGTTTTTCGAACACCGGGGAGCTGTTTTTT.

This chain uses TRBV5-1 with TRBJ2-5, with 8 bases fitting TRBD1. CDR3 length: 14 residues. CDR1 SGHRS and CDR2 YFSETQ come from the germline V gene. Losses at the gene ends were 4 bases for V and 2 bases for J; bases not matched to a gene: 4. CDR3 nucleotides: TGCGCCAGCAGCAAGGGACAGGTTCAAGAGACCCAGTACTTC. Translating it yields CASSKGQVQETQYF.

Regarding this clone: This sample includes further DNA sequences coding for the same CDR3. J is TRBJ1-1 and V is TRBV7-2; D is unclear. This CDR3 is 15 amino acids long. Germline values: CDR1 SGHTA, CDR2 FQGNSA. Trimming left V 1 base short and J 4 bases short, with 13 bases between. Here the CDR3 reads CASSLVGGAGTEAFF. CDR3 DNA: TGTGCCAGCAGCTTAGTGGGAGGCGCCGGCACTGAAGCTTTCTTT.

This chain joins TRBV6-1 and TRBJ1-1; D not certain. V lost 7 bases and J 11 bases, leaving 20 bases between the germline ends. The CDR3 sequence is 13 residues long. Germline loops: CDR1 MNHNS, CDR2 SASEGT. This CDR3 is CASNRNRGREAFF. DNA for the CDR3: TGTGCCAGCAACCGGAACAGAGGCCGGGAGGCTTTCTTT.

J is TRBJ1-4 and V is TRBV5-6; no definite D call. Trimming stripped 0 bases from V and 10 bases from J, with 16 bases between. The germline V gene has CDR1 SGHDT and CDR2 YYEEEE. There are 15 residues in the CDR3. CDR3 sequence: CASSLDADFPGKLFF. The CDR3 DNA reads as TGTGCCAGCAGCTTGGATGCAGATTTTCCTGGAAAACTGTTTTTT. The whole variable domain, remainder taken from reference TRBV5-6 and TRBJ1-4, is DAGVTQSPTHLIKTRGQQVTLRCSPKSGHDTVSWYQQALGQGPQFIFQYYEEEERQRGNFPDRFSGHQFPNYSSELNVNALLLGDSALYLCASSLDADFPGKLFFGSGTQLSVL.

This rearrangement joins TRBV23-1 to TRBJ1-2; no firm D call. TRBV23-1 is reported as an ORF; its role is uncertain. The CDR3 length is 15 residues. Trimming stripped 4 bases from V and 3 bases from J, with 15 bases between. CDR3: CASSRRLKRDYGYTF. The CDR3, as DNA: TGCGCCAGCAGTCGTCGACTCAAACGAGACTATGGCTACACCTTC.

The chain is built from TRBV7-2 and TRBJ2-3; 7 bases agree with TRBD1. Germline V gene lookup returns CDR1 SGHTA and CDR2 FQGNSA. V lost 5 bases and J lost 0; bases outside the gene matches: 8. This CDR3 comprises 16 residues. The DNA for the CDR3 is TGTGCCAGCAGCCCGGGACAGTTGTTTAGCACAGATACGCAGTATTTT. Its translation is CASSPGQLFSTDTQYF.

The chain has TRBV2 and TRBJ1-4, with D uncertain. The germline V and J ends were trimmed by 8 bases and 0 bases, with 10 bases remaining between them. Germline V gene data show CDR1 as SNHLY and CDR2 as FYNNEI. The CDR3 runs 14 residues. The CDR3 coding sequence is TGTGCCAGCGTGCTTCTTACAACTAATGAAAAACTGTTTTTT. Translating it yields CASVLLTTNEKLFF.

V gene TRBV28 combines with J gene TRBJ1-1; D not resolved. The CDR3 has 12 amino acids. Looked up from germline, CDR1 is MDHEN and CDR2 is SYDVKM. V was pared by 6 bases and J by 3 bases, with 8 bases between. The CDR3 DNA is TGTGCCAGCAGCCGGGAATACACTGAAGCTTTCTTT. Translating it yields CASSREYTEAFF.

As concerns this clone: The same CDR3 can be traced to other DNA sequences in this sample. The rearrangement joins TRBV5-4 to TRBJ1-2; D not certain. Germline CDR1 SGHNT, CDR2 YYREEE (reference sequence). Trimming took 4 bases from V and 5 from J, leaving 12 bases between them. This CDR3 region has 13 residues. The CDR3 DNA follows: TGTGCCAGCAGCCCTCGCGACGGATATGGCTACACCTTC. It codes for CASSPRDGYGYTF.

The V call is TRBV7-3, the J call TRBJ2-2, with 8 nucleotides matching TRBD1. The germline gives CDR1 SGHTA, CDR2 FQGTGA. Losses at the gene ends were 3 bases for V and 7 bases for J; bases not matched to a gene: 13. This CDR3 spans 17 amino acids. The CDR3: CASSLPRPGGYGGELFF. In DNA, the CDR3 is TGTGCCAGCAGCTTGCCTCGTCCAGGGGGCTACGGCGGGGAGCTGTTTTTT. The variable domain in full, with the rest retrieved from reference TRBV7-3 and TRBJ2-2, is GAGVSQTPSNKVTEKGKYVELRCDPISGHTALYWYRQSLGQGPEFLIYFQGTGAADDSGLPNDRFFAVRPEGSVSTLKIQRTERGDSAVYLCASSLPRPGGYGGELFFGEGSRLTVL.

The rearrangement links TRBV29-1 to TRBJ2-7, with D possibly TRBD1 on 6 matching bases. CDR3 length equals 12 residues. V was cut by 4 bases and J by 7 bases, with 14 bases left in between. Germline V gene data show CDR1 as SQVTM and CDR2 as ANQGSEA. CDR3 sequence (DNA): TGCAGCGTTGTGGTCTACCAGGGGGAGCAGTACTTC. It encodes CSVVVYQGEQYF.

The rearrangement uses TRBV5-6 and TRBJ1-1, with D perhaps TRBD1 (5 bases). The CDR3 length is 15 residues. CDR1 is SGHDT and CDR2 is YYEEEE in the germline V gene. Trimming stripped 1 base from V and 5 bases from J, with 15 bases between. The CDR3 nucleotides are TGTGCCAGCAGCTTGTGGAGGGGTCGGTGGACTGAAGCTTTCTTT. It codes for CASSLWRGRWTEAFF.

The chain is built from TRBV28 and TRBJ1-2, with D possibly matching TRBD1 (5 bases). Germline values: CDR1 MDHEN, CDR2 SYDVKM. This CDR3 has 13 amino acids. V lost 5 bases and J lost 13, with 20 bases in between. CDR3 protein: CASSPPQDRIGTF. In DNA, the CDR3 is TGTGCCAGCAGTCCTCCGCAAGACAGAATAGGCACCTTC.